These 9 T cell receptor beta chains share one sample of origin, sequenced in a study of CD8+CD57+ T cells in acquired aplastic anemia. For sequencing, patients were chosen who had shown expansion of CD8+CD57+ cells by flow cytometry. According to the study, genomic DNA was the template for TCR beta VDJ and CDR3 profiling. TCRdb fed the reads into MiXCR, producing one record per CDR3 protein. The table lists about 160,000 distinct CDR3 sequences, 71% of them singletons. Sequencing input: sorted CD4+, CD8+, or CD8+CD57+ T cells (not recorded which) from PBMCs. The source of these receptors is a human donor with aplastic anemia.

The chain uses TRBV7-2 and TRBJ2-7; 9 positions match TRBD1. This CDR3 region has 12 residues. With 5 bases clipped from V and 11 bases from J, the junction kept 7 bases outside the gene matches. Germline values: CDR1 SGHTA, CDR2 FQGNSA. In DNA form, the CDR3 reads TGTGCCAGCAGCATAGGGGGACAGGGAAAGTACTTC. This codes for CASSIGGQGKYF.

This clonotype showed up just once. The chain links TRBV10-3 to TRBJ2-3, with 7 bases that match TRBD2. Germline assignment: CDR1 ENHRY and CDR2 SYGVKD. There are 15 residues in the CDR3. Losses at the gene ends were 5 bases for V and 0 bases for J; bases not matched to a gene: 5. CDR3 DNA: TGTGCCATCAGTCCCGCTAGCGGTAGCACAGATACGCAGTATTTT. Protein sequence: CAISPASGSTDTQYF.

This chain joins TRBV7-3 and TRBJ1-3; D unresolved. V lost 2 bases and J lost 0, with 8 bases in between. This CDR3 is built from 15 residues. The germline V gene encodes CDR1 SGHTA and CDR2 FQGTGA. CDR3 sequence: CASSLAPGSGNTIYF. The CDR3 bases are TGTGCCAGCAGCTTAGCCCCGGGCTCTGGAAACACCATATATTTT.

This clonotype was seen only a few times. The chain is built from TRBV20-1 and TRBJ1-2, with D hard to call. CDR3 length equals 12 residues. The germline CDR1 and CDR2 sequences are DFQATT and SNEGSKA (reference sequence). Deletions cut 4 bases from V and 3 bases from J, with 9 bases between. The CDR3 DNA follows: TGCAGTGCTACGGGCGGAGACTATGGCTACACCTTC. This codes for CSATGGDYGYTF.

V usage is TRBV20-1 and J usage is TRBJ1-5; D unresolved. The V gene lost 0 bases and the J gene lost 2 bases, with 8 bases spanning the gap. The CDR3 totals 14 residues. CDR1 is DFQATT, CDR2 SNEGSKA, per germline (reference sequence). For the CDR3, the DNA is TGCAGTGCTAGAGATGGGTCTGGCAATCAGCCCCAGCATTTT. Residues: CSARDGSGNQPQHF.

This chain connects TRBV6-5 to TRBJ2-7; D not certain. CDR3 length: 14 amino acids. Trimming took off 3 bases at V and 7 bases at J, with 16 bases between the two ends. Per germline, CDR1 MNHEY and CDR2 SVGAGI. CDR3 nucleotides: TGTGCCAGCAGTTATTCCGGAGATCGAAGAGAGCAGTACTTC. It codes for CASSYSGDRREQYF.

This chain uses TRBV9 with TRBJ2-7; 8 bases map to TRBD2. V shed 1 base and J 2 bases; nucleotides not matched to a gene: 5. The CDR3 loop spans 15 amino acids. Germline CDR1 SGDLS, CDR2 YYNGEE. The CDR3 region has the DNA TGTGCCAGCAGCGTAACGGGGGGGGATGCCTACGAGCAGTACTTC. It specifies CASSVTGGDAYEQYF.

The chain combines TRBV5-1 with TRBJ1-5; tentative D call: TRBD1 (6 bases). Deletions cut 4 bases from V and 7 bases from J, with 15 bases between. CDR1 SGHRS and CDR2 YFSETQ come from the germline V gene. The CDR3 runs 14 residues. CDR3 amino acids: CASSLDPGGQPQHF. The CDR3 DNA reads TGCGCCAGCAGCCTGGATCCTGGGGGCCAGCCCCAGCATTTT.

About this clonotype itself: The junction differs from germline at one of its ends, possibly a read error. The chain combines TRBV10-1 with TRBJ1-1, with D maybe TRBD1 (6 bases). Germline V CDR1 and CDR2: WNHNN, SYGVQD (reference sequence). The CDR3 is made up of 14 amino acids. The CDR3 loop reads CASSESQGYTVAFF. The DNA for the CDR3 is TGCGCCAGCAGTGAGTCCCAGGGGTACACTGTAGCTTTCTTT.